This entry lists 23 T cell receptor beta chains sequenced from one sample in a study of CD8+ T cells in alopecia areata (dated by TCRdb to the late 2010s). The library was generated by the immunoSEQ multiplex PCR assay. To provide template for TCR sequencing, every sample had RNA extracted and reverse transcribed into cDNA. What TCRdb holds here is the immuneACCESS table cut down to in-frame rearrangements. Part of the clones is not present; checked against another copy, under half of the missing clones reflect an unresolved V gene, and the others are unexplained. This sample gives fewer than 110,000 clones in total; 84% of them show up just once. The biggest ten clones account for around a quarter of the sample. The meaning of the sample's time point label: around 24 weeks on oral tofacitinib. According to the study, the label for this sample's treatment or condition signals: oral pan-JAK inhibitor, 5-10 mg twice daily.

The material was CD8+ T cells sorted from blood, obtained at week 24, from a patient treated with tofacitinib. The source of these receptors is a human donor with alopecia areata.

J is TRBJ2-7 and V is TRBV4-1; D ambiguous. Trimming took 4 bases from V and 0 from J, leaving 7 bases between them. The CDR3 loop spans 13 amino acids. The germline CDR1 and CDR2 sequences are MGHRA and YSYEKL. The CDR3 bases are TGCGCCAGCAGCCCTGAGAGCTCCTACGAGCAGTACTTC. As protein: CASSPESSYEQYF.

This clone was seen just once. The chain has TRBV30 and TRBJ2-7; D is uncertain. Germline V gene data show CDR1 as GTSNPN and CDR2 as SVGIG (reference sequence). The CDR3 runs 11 residues. Trimming pared 3 bases from V and 5 bases from J, leaving 8 bases between. The CDR3 spells CAWSQGNEQYF. CDR3 sequence (DNA): TGTGCCTGGAGCCAAGGTAACGAGCAGTACTTC.

CDR3 sequence reads: CASSFDRSTDTQYF. The CDR3 DNA is TGTGCCAGCAGCTTCGACAGAAGCACAGATACGCAGTATTTT. The rearrangement uses TRBV11-2 and TRBJ2-3; maybe TRBD1 (5 bases). Germline V lookup: CDR1 SGHAT, CDR2 FQNNGV. Trimming shortened V by 3 bases and J by 0 bases, and 7 bases separated the two germline ends. This CDR3 is 14 amino acids long.

The chain recombines TRBV5-1 with TRBJ1-1, with D maybe TRBD1 (5 bases). The CDR3 extends over 14 amino acids. Trimming removed 3 bases at V and 1 base at J, with 10 bases between. The germline CDR1 and CDR2 sequences are SGHRS and YFSETQ. For the CDR3, the DNA is TGCGCCAGCAGCTCGGGCAGGGCGAACACTGAAGCTTTCTTT. Its translation: CASSSGRANTEAFF.

This chain joins TRBV7-9 and TRBJ1-1; no reliable D call. V was pared by 6 bases and J by 2 bases, with 7 bases between. Germline lookup yields CDR1 SEHNR and CDR2 FQNEAQ (reference sequence). The CDR3 length is 12 residues. The CDR3 DNA reads as TGTGCCAGCAGTCGGACCAACACTGAAGCTTTCTTT. It translates to CASSRTNTEAFF.

V usage is TRBV4-2 and J usage is TRBJ2-3; no firm D call. CDR1 is LGHNA, CDR2 YNFKEQ, per germline. The CDR3 has 18 amino acids. Trimming removed 0 bases at V and 6 bases at J, with 22 bases between. CDR3 DNA sequence: TGTGCCAGCAGCCAAGAATTGGCGCAGCGACCGCCGCGGGATACGCAGTATTTT. This codes for CASSQELAQRPPRDTQYF.

The rearrangement links TRBV2 to TRBJ1-5, with D possibly being TRBD1 (6 bases). This CDR3 has 14 residues. Germline values: CDR1 SNHLY, CDR2 FYNNEI. Trimming took off 1 base at V and 7 bases at J, with 11 bases between the two ends. The CDR3 nucleotides read TGTGCCAGCAGTGAAGAGGGGGGCTGGCAGCCCCAGCATTTT. Translated, it gives CASSEEGGWQPQHF.

This CDR3 reads CASRTGRGSYEQYF. For the CDR3, the DNA is TGTGCCAGCAGGACCGGACGGGGGTCCTACGAGCAGTACTTC. J is TRBJ2-7 and V is TRBV27; perhaps TRBD2 as D (6 bases). V gave up 6 bases and J gave up 1 base, with 13 bases separating them. Germline CDR1 is MNHEY and CDR2 is SMNVEV (reference sequence). This CDR3 spans 14 amino acids.

The table lists this clone with a count of one. The rearrangement uses TRBV15 and TRBJ1-5; D is perhaps TRBD1 (6 bases). Germline assignment: CDR1 LNHNV and CDR2 YYDKDF (reference sequence). Trimming cost V 5 bases and J 4 bases, with 12 bases left between them. CDR3 length: 14 amino acids. The CDR3 protein is CATSLAGANQPQHF. For the CDR3, the DNA is TGTGCCACCAGCTTGGCAGGGGCAAATCAGCCCCAGCATTTT.

The V and J genes are TRBV5-1 and TRBJ2-1; 8 positions match TRBD1. V lost 3 bases, J lost 9 bases, and 8 bases stayed unmatched. The germline gives CDR1 SGHRS, CDR2 YFSETQ. This CDR3 contains 14 residues. The CDR3 region is CASSSGSTGVEQFF. As DNA, the CDR3 is TGCGCCAGCAGCTCTGGGTCGACAGGGGTTGAGCAGTTCTTC.

Only a few counts were recorded for this clone. CDR3 residues: CASSLWDRGQETQYF. CDR3 in DNA: TGTGCCAGCAGCTTATGGGACAGGGGCCAAGAGACCCAGTACTTC. The chain uses TRBV13 and TRBJ2-5; TRBD1 matches 10 bases. The CDR3 sequence is 15 residues long. Germline CDR1 PRHDT, CDR2 FYEKMQ (reference sequence). The V and J ends lost 2 bases and 1 base, in that order; junction bases with no gene match: 1.

V and J are TRBV19 and TRBJ2-2; D may be TRBD1 (6 bases). The germline V gene has CDR1 LNHDA and CDR2 SQIVND (reference sequence). CDR3 length equals 14 residues. V was trimmed by 4 bases and J by 9 bases, leaving 15 bases between them. The CDR3 reads CASSRRAGVRELFF. CDR3 nucleotide sequence: TGTGCCAGTAGTAGACGGGCAGGGGTCAGGGAGCTGTTTTTT.

The chain joins TRBV5-6 to TRBJ2-3; 12 bases align to TRBD2. The CDR3 is 16 residues long. Germline CDR1 reads SGHDT; CDR2 reads YYEEEE. The V and J ends lost 4 bases and 2 bases, in that order; junction bases with no gene match: 5. The CDR3 reads CASSETSGGPTDTQYF. The CDR3 DNA reads as TGTGCCAGCAGCGAAACTAGCGGGGGGCCCACAGATACGCAGTATTTT.

J is TRBJ2-3 and V is TRBV19, with 11 bases identical to TRBD2. From germline, CDR1 is LNHDA and CDR2 SQIVND (reference sequence). Germline trimming cut 7 bases from V and 2 bases from J; bases unmatched to any gene: 5. CDR3 size: 15 residues. The CDR3 DNA reads TGTGCCAGTAACCCTAGCGGGGGGCCCACAGATACGCAGTATTTT. Amino acid sequence: CASNPSGGPTDTQYF. The whole variable domain, remainder taken from reference TRBV19 and TRBJ2-3, is DGGITQSPKYLFRKEGQNVTLSCEQNLNHDAMYWYRQDPGQGLRLIYYSQIVNDFQKGDIAEGYSVSREKKESFPLTVTSAQKNPTAFYLCASNPSGGPTDTQYFGPGTRLTVL.

The J gene is TRBJ2-7, the V gene TRBV7-3, with D possibly being TRBD2 (5 bases). Trimming left V 6 bases short and J 2 bases short, with 20 bases between. The germline V gene has CDR1 SGHTA and CDR2 FQGTGA. The CDR3 contains 16 residues. The CDR3 protein is CASSYSLEVPTYEQYF. The CDR3 region has the DNA TGTGCCAGCAGTTACTCGTTGGAGGTCCCGACCTACGAGCAGTACTTC.

The V call is TRBV4-2, the J call TRBJ1-2; 8 bases fit TRBD1. The CDR3 extends over 18 amino acids. Losses at the gene ends were 0 bases for V and 8 bases for J; bases not matched to a gene: 17. Per the germline V gene, CDR1 is LGHNA and CDR2 is YNFKEQ. The DNA for the CDR3 is TGTGCCAGCAGCCAAGAAGGAGTCCCCGGGACAGGATTGTGGGGCTACACCTTC. It is translated as CASSQEGVPGTGLWGYTF.

J is TRBJ2-1 and V is TRBV4-3; weak D call: TRBD1 (5 bases). This CDR3 is built from 13 residues. The ends were cut back, 0 bases at V and 10 bases at J, with 10 bases in the middle. Germline CDR1 is LGHNA and CDR2 is YSLEER. CDR3 protein: CASSQDSRTEQFF. DNA for the CDR3: TGCGCCAGCAGCCAAGATTCGAGGACAGAGCAGTTCTTC.

This clone has just a few counts. The V gene is TRBV29-1, the J gene TRBJ2-7; 13 nucleotides match TRBD2. The junction had 13 bases not matched to a gene; V was cut back by 3 bases and J by 2 bases. In germline, CDR1 is SQVTM, CDR2 ANQGSEA. The CDR3 runs 18 residues. CDR3 coding DNA: TGCAGCGTTGAGGGTTGGACTAGCGGGGGAAGAAGACCCTACGAGCAGTACTTC. Translation gives CSVEGWTSGGRRPYEQYF.

The V and J genes are TRBV18 and TRBJ1-5; D not resolved. V was clipped by 5 bases and J by 1 base, with 21 bases between them. In germline, CDR1 is KGHSH, CDR2 LQKENI. The CDR3 has 18 residues. CDR3 coding DNA: TGTGCCAGCTCAGATTTTCAAACGTTAGAGGGAAGCAATCAGCCCCAGCATTTT. This encodes CASSDFQTLEGSNQPQHF.

This chain uses TRBV2 with TRBJ2-3; 8 nucleotides agree with TRBD2. The germline gives CDR1 SNHLY, CDR2 FYNNEI. The CDR3 is 14 residues long. Trimming removed 6 bases from V and 4 bases from J; junction bases left unmatched: 6. The CDR3 here is CASRERGWADTQYF. The CDR3 nucleotides read TGTGCCAGCAGGGAGCGGGGGTGGGCAGATACGCAGTATTTT.

This clone has a single count. This rearrangement joins TRBV7-7 to TRBJ2-7; maybe TRBD1 (6 bases). This CDR3 has 15 amino acids. Per the germline V gene, CDR1 is SSHAT and CDR2 is FNYEAQ (reference sequence). The CDR3 bases are TGTGCTAGCGCACCACAGGGAGCACCGGATTACGAGCAGTACTTC. Encoded protein: CASAPQGAPDYEQYF.

The gene calls are TRBV11-2 and TRBJ2-5, with 13 bases lining up with TRBD2. CDR3 length: 16 residues. Losses at the gene ends were 4 bases for V and 3 bases for J; bases not matched to a gene: 5. The germline V gene encodes CDR1 SGHAT and CDR2 FQNNGV. CDR3 amino acids: CASSSRTSGGEETQYF. DNA for the CDR3: TGTGCCAGCAGCTCCCGGACTAGCGGGGGCGAAGAGACCCAGTACTTC.

CDR3 in DNA: TGTGCCAGTAGTTCCAGGGGGGGGTATACTGAAGCTTTCTTT. Translated: CASSSRGGYTEAFF. The chain carries TRBV19 and TRBJ1-1; 7 bases line up with TRBD1. The V gene's germline CDR1 is LNHDA and CDR2 SQIVND (reference sequence). CDR3 length: 14 amino acids. Germline trimming cut 5 bases from V and 5 bases from J; bases unmatched to any gene: 8. Drawing the rest from reference TRBV19 and TRBJ1-1, the complete variable domain is DGGITQSPKYLFRKEGQNVTLSCEQNLNHDAMYWYRQDPGQGLRLIYYSQIVNDFQKGDIAEGYSVSREKKESFPLTVTSAQKNPTAFYLCASSSRGGYTEAFFGQGTRLTVV.